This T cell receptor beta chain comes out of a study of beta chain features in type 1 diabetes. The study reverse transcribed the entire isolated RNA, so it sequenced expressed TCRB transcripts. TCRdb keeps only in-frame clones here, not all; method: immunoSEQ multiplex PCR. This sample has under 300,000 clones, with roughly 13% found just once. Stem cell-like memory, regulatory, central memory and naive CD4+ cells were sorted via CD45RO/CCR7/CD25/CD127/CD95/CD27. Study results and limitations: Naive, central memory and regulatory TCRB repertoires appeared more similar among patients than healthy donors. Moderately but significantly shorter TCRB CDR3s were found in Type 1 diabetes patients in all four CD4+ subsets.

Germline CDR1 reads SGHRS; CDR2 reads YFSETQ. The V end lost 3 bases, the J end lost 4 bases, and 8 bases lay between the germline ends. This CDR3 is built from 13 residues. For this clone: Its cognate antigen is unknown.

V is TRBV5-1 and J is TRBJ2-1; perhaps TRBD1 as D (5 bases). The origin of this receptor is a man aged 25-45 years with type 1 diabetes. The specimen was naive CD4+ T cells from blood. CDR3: CASSSQGYNEQFF. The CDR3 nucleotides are TGCGCCAGCAGCTCGCAGGGTTACAATGAGCAGTTCTTC.